The clone carrying this T cell receptor beta chain was seen a few times. Its antigen is not known. This specimen belongs to a study of CD8 T cells in Susac syndrome. From blood CD8+ and CD4+ T cells, the TCR beta chain was sequenced. The authors negatively isolated CD8+ and CD4+ T cells and FACS-enriched TEMRA cells. V trimming: 3 bases; J trimming: 1 base; junction bases outside the gene matches: 4. CDR3 length equals 15 residues. Germline CDR1 is SGHNT and CDR2 is YYREEE (reference sequence). Study results and caveats: Individuals included in the TCR sequencing and HLA analysis were acknowledged by the study to be relatively few in number.

Reverse transcription of about 0.45 to 1 ug RNA was performed with random hexamers. Amplification of the TCR beta CDR3 was carried out by immunoSEQ multiplex PCR, which spanned a total of 54 Vbeta and 13 Jbeta segments. From the immunoSEQ multiplex PCR reads, TCRdb called clonotypes with MiXCR, one entry per CDR3 protein. Among under 550,000 distinct CDR3 sequences listed, approximately 85% were seen once. This receptor was obtained from a human donor with multiple sclerosis. Sequencing used CD8+ T cells from PBMCs. The chain recombines TRBV5-4 with TRBJ2-7; TRBD1 agrees at 10 bases. CDR3 in amino acids: CASSWGQGPSYEQYF. The CDR3 DNA follows: TGTGCCAGCAGCTGGGGACAGGGGCCGTCCTACGAGCAGTACTTC.